This T cell receptor (beta chain) was retrieved from a study of tumor and adjacent non-tumor tissue in lung cancer. The CDR3 loop spans 11 amino acids. CDR1 is SQVTM and CDR2 is ANQGSEA in the germline V gene. No cell sorting was done before RNA was extracted from the tissue. The normal lung tissue was taken more than 3 cm from the tumor edge. The library came from three nested PCR rounds adapted from ARM-PCR protocols. TCRdb re-called the multiplex PCR reads through MiXCR, storing one row per CDR3 protein. Of about 50,000 distinct CDR3 sequences detected, around three quarters appear once; the ten largest clones hold around 25%. Concerning this clonotype itself: The junction departs from germline at one end; a sequencing error may be responsible.

This TCR came from a woman between 55 and 75 years old with non-small cell lung cancer. Sequenced material: distant non-tumor lung tissue. The genes are TRBV29-1 and TRBJ2-1; 7 nucleotides match TRBD2. The CDR3 reads CSDRTGGELFF. The DNA for the CDR3 is TGCAGCGACCGGACGGGGGGAGAGCTGTTCTTC.